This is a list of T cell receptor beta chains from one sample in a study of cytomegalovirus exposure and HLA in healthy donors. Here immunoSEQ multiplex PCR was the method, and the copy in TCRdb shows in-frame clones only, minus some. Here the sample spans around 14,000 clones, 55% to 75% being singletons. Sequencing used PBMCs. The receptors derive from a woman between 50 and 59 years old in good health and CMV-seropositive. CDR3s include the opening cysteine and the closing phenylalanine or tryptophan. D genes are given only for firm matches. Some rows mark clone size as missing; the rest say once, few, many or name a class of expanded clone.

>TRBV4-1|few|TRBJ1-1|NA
TGCGCCAGCAGCCAAGATACGCGGGCTTCGAACACTGAAGCTTTCTTT
CASSQDTRASNTEAFF
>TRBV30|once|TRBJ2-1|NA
TGTGCCTGGAGTTCTGGAGCGGGTCAGATGTCCTACAATGAGCAGTTCTTC
CAWSSGAGQMSYNEQFF
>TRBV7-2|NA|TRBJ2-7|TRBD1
TGTGCCAGCAGCTGGGGCAGGGGGCTTTTCCCCTACGAGCAGTACTTC
CASSWGRGLFPYEQYF
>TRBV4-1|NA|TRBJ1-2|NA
TGCGCCAGCAGCCAAGATACGGGGTGGTCTAACTATGGCTACACCTTC
CASSQDTGWSNYGYTF
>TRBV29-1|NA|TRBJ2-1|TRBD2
TGCAGCGTTTGGCAAAGCGGGAGTGAGCAGTTCTTC
CSVWQSGSEQFF
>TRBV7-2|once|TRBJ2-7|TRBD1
TGTGCCAGCAGCCACACAGGGGGCCGCGAGCAGTACTTC
CASSHTGGREQYF
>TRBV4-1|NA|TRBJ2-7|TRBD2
TGCGCCAGCAGCCAATCTAGCGGGAGAGAGCTCTCCTACGAGCAGTACTTC
CASSQSSGRELSYEQYF
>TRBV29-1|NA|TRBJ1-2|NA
TGCAGCGCTCAGTCCGGCGGTACCTATGGCTACACCTTC
CSAQSGGTYGYTF
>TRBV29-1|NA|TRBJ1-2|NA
TGCAGCGTCCTAGGACAGTCTAGAGGCTACACCTTC
CSVLGQSRGYTF
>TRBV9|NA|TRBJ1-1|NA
TGTGCCAGCAGGGGCGCAAACACTGAAGCTTTCTTT
CASRGANTEAFF
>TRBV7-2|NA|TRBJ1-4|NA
TGTGCCAGCAGCTTGCAGTCTTCGGGAACAAATGAAAAACTGTTTTTT
CASSLQSSGTNEKLFF
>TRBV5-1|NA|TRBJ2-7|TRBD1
TGCGCCAGCAGTAGACAGGGGGAGCAGTACTTC
CASSRQGEQYF
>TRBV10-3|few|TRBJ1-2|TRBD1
TGTGCCATCAGTGATACAGGGGGCTATGGCTACACCTTC
CAISDTGGYGYTF
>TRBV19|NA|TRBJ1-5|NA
TGTGCCATATCGACAGATAGCAATCAGCCCCAGCATTTT
CAISTDSNQPQHF